These 14 T cell receptor beta chains came from one sample sequenced in a study of cytomegalovirus exposure and HLA in healthy donors. 60 Vbeta and 13 Jbeta primers were used in PCR. Profiling relied on immunoSEQ multiplex PCR, and the TCRdb table lists in-frame clones only, not all of them. Its table records tens of thousands of clones. Material for sequencing was PBMCs. These TCRs come from a woman aged 60-75 years in good health and CMV-seropositive.

V gene TRBV7-8 combines with J gene TRBJ2-1; D is possibly TRBD2 (7 bases). The CDR3 is 17 amino acids. Trimming left V 4 bases short and J 0 bases short, with 16 bases between. Germline V lookup: CDR1 SGHVS, CDR2 FQNEAQ. CDR3 loop: CASSYSRAGASYNEQFF. The CDR3 nucleotides are TGTGCCAGCAGCTATTCTAGGGCGGGGGCCTCCTACAATGAGCAGTTCTTC.

The V gene is TRBV19, the J gene TRBJ1-1; weak D call: TRBD1 (5 bases). The CDR3 loop spans 14 amino acids. The germline V and J ends were trimmed by 3 bases and 8 bases, with 16 bases remaining between them. The germline V gene encodes CDR1 LNHDA and CDR2 SQIVND (reference sequence). CDR3 residues: CASSIAGLTTEAFF. In nucleotides, the CDR3 is TGTGCCAGTAGTATCGCGGGGCTTACAACCGAAGCTTTCTTT.

V usage is TRBV7-9 and J usage is TRBJ1-6; D gene unclear. The CDR3 contains 16 residues. Trimming took off 0 bases at V and 9 bases at J, with 15 bases between the two ends. Germline V lookup: CDR1 SEHNR, CDR2 FQNEAQ (reference sequence). The CDR3 DNA reads as TGTGCCAGCAGCTTAGCAGCGCCAGGAGGCAGTTCACCCCTCCACTTT. It specifies CASSLAAPGGSSPLHF.

J is TRBJ2-7 and V is TRBV7-2, with D unclear. The CDR3 runs to 14 residues. V lost 1 base, J lost 2 bases, and 9 bases lay in between. Looked up from germline, CDR1 is SGHTA and CDR2 is FQGNSA. The DNA of the CDR3 is TGTGCCAGCAGCTTAGGTCCCCAGGCCTACGAGCAGTACTTC. It codes for CASSLGPQAYEQYF. The entire variable domain, with the rest obtained from reference TRBV7-2 and TRBJ2-7, is as follows: GAGVSQSPSNKVTEKGKDVELRCDPISGHTALYWYRQSLGQGLEFLIYFQGNSAPDKSGLPSDRFSAERTGGSVSTLTIQRTQQEDSAVYLCASSLGPQAYEQYFGPGTRLTVT.

This chain joins TRBV6-1 and TRBJ2-7; D might be TRBD1 (6 bases). Germline CDR1 is MNHNS and CDR2 is SASEGT. Trimming cost V 6 bases and J 1 base, with 13 bases left between them. The CDR3 extends over 14 amino acids. The CDR3 nucleotides are TGTGCCAGCAGAAGAGATACAGGGTCCTACGAGCAGTACTTC. Translating gives CASRRDTGSYEQYF.

This sequence joins TRBV6-1 and TRBJ1-1; tentatively, D is TRBD1 (6 bases). CDR1 and CDR2 from the germline V gene are MNHNS and SASEGT. Trimming pared 4 bases from V and 0 bases from J, leaving 12 bases between. The CDR3 totals 15 residues. CDR3 DNA: TGTGCCAGCAGTGGTGGGACATTTCTGAACACTGAAGCTTTCTTT. Its translation is CASSGGTFLNTEAFF.

The CDR3 region is CAAQGYYGYTF. The CDR3 nucleotides read TGTGCCGCACAGGGGTACTATGGCTACACCTTC. The rearrangement uses TRBV6-5 and TRBJ1-2, with 7 nucleotides matching TRBD1. The CDR3 covers 11 residues. J gave up 3 bases and V 11 bases, and 3 bases lay outside the gene matches. Germline loops: CDR1 MNHEY, CDR2 SVGAGI.

The chain recombines TRBV7-2 with TRBJ2-7, with D maybe TRBD1 (5 bases). The CDR3 covers 15 residues. The V end lost 2 bases, the J end lost 2 bases, and 13 bases lay between the germline ends. Germline assignment: CDR1 SGHTA and CDR2 FQGNSA. Here the CDR3 reads CASSLRERGAYEQYF. The CDR3 DNA is TGTGCCAGCAGCTTAAGGGAAAGGGGTGCCTACGAGCAGTACTTC.

V usage is TRBV5-4 and J usage is TRBJ2-7; 10 bases align to TRBD1. There are 13 residues in the CDR3. Germline assignment: CDR1 SGHNT and CDR2 YYREEE (reference sequence). Losses at the gene ends were 8 bases for V and 4 bases for J; bases not matched to a gene: 6. CDR3 nucleotides: TGTGCCAGTACCGGGACAGGGGAATACGAGCAGTACTTC. Translation gives CASTGTGEYEQYF.

This chain joins TRBV18 and TRBJ2-3; D perhaps matches TRBD2 (6 bases). The CDR3 length is 15 residues. Germline-derived CDR1 and CDR2 are KGHSH and LQKENI. V lost 6 bases and J 2 bases, leaving 15 bases between the germline ends. The CDR3 region has the DNA TGTGCCAGCTCGCACGAGGCGGGACCCACAGATACGCAGTATTTT. Protein product: CASSHEAGPTDTQYF.

The gene calls are TRBV7-6 and TRBJ2-1; no reliable D call. This CDR3 is built from 14 residues. V was cut by 1 base and J by 7 bases, with 11 bases left in between. Germline V gene data show CDR1 as SGHVS and CDR2 as FNYEAQ. The CDR3 nucleotides are TGTGCCAGCAGCTTAGGGCAGGTCCAAAATGAGCAGTTCTTC. This encodes CASSLGQVQNEQFF.

The chain uses TRBV5-1 and TRBJ2-2; D remains ambiguous. The CDR3 consists of 15 residues. Germline V gene sequence: CDR1 SGHRS, CDR2 YFSETQ. V gave up 2 bases and J gave up 3 bases, with 11 bases separating them. The CDR3 protein is CASSFGGSYTGELFF. The CDR3 DNA is TGCGCCAGCAGCTTTGGCGGATCCTACACCGGGGAGCTGTTTTTT.

V is TRBV4-2 and J is TRBJ2-2, with 9 bases aligning to TRBD2. Germline CDR1 and CDR2: LGHNA and YNFKEQ. V lost 4 bases and J lost 9; bases outside the gene matches: 9. This CDR3 comprises 15 residues. The CDR3: CASSPLAGGPRELFF. The DNA of the CDR3 is TGTGCCAGCAGCCCCCTGGCGGGGGGGCCCAGGGAGCTGTTTTTT.

In terms of frequency, this clone is medium-sized (0.01 to 0.1%). The rearrangement uses TRBV2 and TRBJ1-1; 7 bases are a match to TRBD1. The V and J ends lost 6 bases and 7 bases, in that order; junction bases with no gene match: 2. CDR1 is SNHLY and CDR2 is FYNNEI in the germline V gene. The CDR3 loop spans 11 amino acids. The CDR3 coding sequence is TGTGCCAGCAGAGACAGGGATGAAGCTTTCTTT. As protein: CASRDRDEAFF.